The next 15 T cell receptor beta chains were all read from a single sample in a study of early T cells in non-severe SARS-CoV-2 infection. Each CDR3 protein gets one entry after TCRdb re-called the 5' RACE reads with MiXCR. In the table there are about 25,000 distinct CDR3 sequences, less than 6% of which are singletons. Sample: whole blood. These receptors were collected from an adult who was a healthcare worker with PCR-confirmed SARS-CoV-2 infection or an uninfected control (not recorded which).

The chain carries TRBV6-5 and TRBJ2-7, with D possibly being TRBD1 (5 bases). Trimming stripped 0 bases from V and 2 bases from J, with 11 bases between. CDR1 and CDR2 from the germline V gene are MNHEY and SVGAGI. The CDR3 consists of 15 residues. The CDR3 reads CASSYSDSLAYEQYF. DNA for the CDR3: TGTGCCAGCAGTTACTCCGACAGCCTCGCCTACGAGCAGTACTTC.

This clonotype was found many times. The V and J genes are TRBV12-3 or TRBV12-4 and TRBJ1-1; D remains unclear. The CDR3 length is 14 residues. Between the trimmed V and J ends, which lost 5 bases and 3 bases, there was a span of 13 bases. The CDR3, as DNA: TGTGCCAGCAGTAAAAGTCGGATGGACACTGAAGCTTTCTTT. The encoded protein is CASSKSRMDTEAFF.

This clonotype was seen repeatedly, ten times or more. V is TRBV12-3 or TRBV12-4 and J is TRBJ2-1; TRBD2 agrees at 14 bases. The CDR3 is 21 residues long. The V segment lost 3 bases and the J segment 7 bases; nucleotides outside the gene matches: 20. The CDR3 nucleotides are TGTGCCAGCAGTTTCCCGAGAGGGACTAGCGGGGGCTTCCTCCTTTTGAATGAGCAGTTCTTC. Its translation: CASSFPRGTSGGFLLLNEQFF.

This clonotype showed up many times. This chain joins TRBV7-9 and TRBJ2-7, with D possibly being TRBD1 (5 bases). Germline CDR1 and CDR2: SEHNR and FQNEAQ (reference sequence). V lost 5 bases to trimming and J lost 5 bases, with 13 bases between them. The length of the CDR3 is 13 residues. CDR3 nucleotides: TGTGCCAGCAGCCCGCAGGGTATCCACGAGCAGTACTTC. Its protein product is CASSPQGIHEQYF.

Ten or more counts support this clonotype. The chain employs TRBV18 and TRBJ2-7, with 9 nucleotides matching TRBD2. Germline V gives CDR1 KGHSH, CDR2 LQKENI. V trimming: 4 bases; J trimming: 2 bases; junction bases outside the gene matches: 15. There are 18 residues in the CDR3. The CDR3 DNA reads TGTGCCAGCTCACAATTTCGAGCGGGGGGTTTGATCGCCTACGAGCAGTACTTC. It is translated as CASSQFRAGGLIAYEQYF.

This clonotype turned up a few times. This sequence joins TRBV3-1 and TRBJ2-7; unclear D gene. The CDR3 is 11 residues long. CDR1 and CDR2 (germline): LGHDT, YNNKEL (reference sequence). The V end lost 2 bases, the J end lost 4 bases, and 3 bases lay between the germline ends. CDR3 protein: CASSQSYEQYF. CDR3 nucleotide sequence: TGTGCCAGCAGCCAATCGTACGAGCAGTACTTC.

This clonotype was seen at least ten times. V gene TRBV19 combines with J gene TRBJ1-2; 8 bases map to TRBD1. This CDR3 comprises 16 residues. The J segment lost 6 bases and the V segment lost 6 bases, leaving 15 bases of the junction unmatched. The germline CDR1 and CDR2 sequences are LNHDA and SQIVND (reference sequence). CDR3 sequence reads: CASRVSGQGALHGYTF. The CDR3 DNA reads TGTGCCAGTAGGGTCTCTGGACAGGGAGCCCTTCATGGCTACACCTTC. Full variable domain (rest looked up from reference TRBV19 and TRBJ1-2): DGGITQSPKYLFRKEGQNVTLSCEQNLNHDAMYWYRQDPGQGLRLIYYSQIVNDFQKGDIAEGYSVSREKKESFPLTVTSAQKNPTAFYLCASRVSGQGALHGYTFGSGTRLTVV.

In this sample, this clonotype turned up many times. This sequence joins TRBV29-1 and TRBJ2-3; 8 positions match TRBD2. The CDR3 loop spans 13 amino acids. CDR1 SQVTM and CDR2 ANQGSEA come from the germline V gene. The V segment lost 4 bases and the J segment 2 bases; nucleotides outside the gene matches: 2. The CDR3 region is CSVAGGATDTQYF. CDR3 DNA: TGCAGCGTTGCGGGGGGGGCCACAGATACGCAGTATTTT.

This clonotype was seen at least ten times. The chain employs TRBV11-2 and TRBJ1-1, with 8 nucleotides matching TRBD1. Germline CDR1 is SGHAT and CDR2 is FQNNGV. The CDR3 contains 14 residues. Trimming took 3 bases from V and 7 from J; bases not matched to a gene: 7. CDR3 in amino acids: CASSFPGQVIEAFF. Written as DNA, the CDR3 is TGTGCCAGCAGCTTCCCGGGACAGGTAATTGAAGCTTTCTTT.

This clonotype has at least ten counts. This sequence joins TRBV2 and TRBJ2-7, with 11 bases fitting TRBD2. With 4 bases clipped from V and 0 bases from J, the junction kept 2 bases outside the gene matches. The germline gives CDR1 SNHLY, CDR2 FYNNEI. The CDR3 consists of 15 residues. The CDR3, as DNA: TGTGCCAGCAGTGCGCTAGCGGGGGGCTCCTACGAGCAGTACTTC. Translation gives CASSALAGGSYEQYF.

At least ten counts were recorded for this clonotype. The genes are TRBV5-5 and TRBJ2-7; D might be TRBD1 or TRBD2, each matching 7 bases. Deletions cut 4 bases from V and 0 bases from J, with 17 bases between. This CDR3 is built from 16 residues. CDR1 is SGHKS, CDR2 YYEKEE, per germline (reference sequence). The CDR3 DNA follows: TGTGCCAGCAGCCGCGGGGGACAGCCAAGCTCCTACGAGCAGTACTTC. It yields the protein CASSRGGQPSSYEQYF.

CDR3 amino acids: CSAGGQTGHNEQFF. The CDR3, as DNA: TGCAGTGCTGGTGGACAGACAGGACACAATGAGCAGTTCTTC. V is TRBV20-1 and J is TRBJ2-1; the D gene is possibly TRBD1 (6 bases). The germline CDR1 and CDR2 sequences are DFQATT and SNEGSKA (reference sequence). With 5 bases removed from V and 5 bases from J, the gap between germline ends came to 16 bases. The CDR3 has 14 residues.

This clonotype was recorded a few times. This chain uses TRBV7-6 with TRBJ2-2, with 8 bases aligning to TRBD1. V shed 5 bases and J 7 bases; nucleotides not matched to a gene: 3. The CDR3 extends over 13 amino acids. CDR1 SGHVS and CDR2 FNYEAQ come from the germline V gene. The CDR3 DNA reads TGTGCCAGCAGCCCAGGGGGCATCGGGGAGCTGTTTTTT. This encodes CASSPGGIGELFF.

This clonotype was seen many times. This chain links TRBV5-1 with TRBJ2-3; 11 bases agree with TRBD2. The V and J ends lost 0 bases and 6 bases, in that order; junction bases with no gene match: 12. This CDR3 spans 18 amino acids. Germline loops: CDR1 SGHRS, CDR2 YFSETQ. The CDR3 reads CASSLGTRTSGGTDTQYF. As DNA, the CDR3 is TGCGCCAGCAGCTTGGGGACCCGTACTAGCGGGGGTACGGATACGCAGTATTTT.

In its sample, this clonotype was seen many times. V gene TRBV29-1 combines with J gene TRBJ2-1, with TRBD2 identical over 12 bases. This CDR3 has 16 residues. V dropped 3 bases and J dropped 5; count of bases not matched to a gene: 8. Looked up from germline, CDR1 is SQVTM and CDR2 is ANQGSEA. In DNA, the CDR3 is TGCAGCGTTGACCCCCGAGGACTAGCGGGGAACAATGAGCAGTTCTTC. This sequence encodes CSVDPRGLAGNNEQFF.